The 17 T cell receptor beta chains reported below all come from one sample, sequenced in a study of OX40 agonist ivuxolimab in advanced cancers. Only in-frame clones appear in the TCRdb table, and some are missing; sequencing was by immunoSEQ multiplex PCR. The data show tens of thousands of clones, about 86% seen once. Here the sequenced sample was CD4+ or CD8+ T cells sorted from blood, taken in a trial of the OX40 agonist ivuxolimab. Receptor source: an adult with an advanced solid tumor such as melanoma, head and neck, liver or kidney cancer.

The chain's CDR3 is CASSLTGTDYNEQFF. In DNA form, the CDR3 reads TGTGCCAGTAGCCTGACCGGGACAGACTACAATGAGCAGTTCTTC. This rearrangement joins TRBV19 to TRBJ2-1; TRBD1 matches at 7 bases. The germline V gene encodes CDR1 LNHDA and CDR2 SQIVND (reference sequence). V shed 6 bases, J shed 3 bases, and the junction held 8 bases outside the gene matches. The CDR3 extends over 15 amino acids.

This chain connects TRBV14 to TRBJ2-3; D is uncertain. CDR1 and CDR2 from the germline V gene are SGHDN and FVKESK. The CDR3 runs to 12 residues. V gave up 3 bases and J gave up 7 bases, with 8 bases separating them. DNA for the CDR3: TGTGCCAGCAGCCAGTTGGGATATACGCAGTATTTT. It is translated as CASSQLGYTQYF.

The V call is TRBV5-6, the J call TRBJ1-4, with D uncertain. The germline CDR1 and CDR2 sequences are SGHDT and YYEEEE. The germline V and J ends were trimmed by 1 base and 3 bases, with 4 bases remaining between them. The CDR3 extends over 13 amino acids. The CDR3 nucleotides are TGTGCCAGCAGCTTGACAGCTAATGAAAAACTGTTTTTT. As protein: CASSLTANEKLFF.

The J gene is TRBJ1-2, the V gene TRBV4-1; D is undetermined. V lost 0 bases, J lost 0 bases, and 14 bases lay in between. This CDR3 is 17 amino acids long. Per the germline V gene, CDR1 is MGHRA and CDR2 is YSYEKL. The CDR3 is CASSQDRTVASNYGYTF. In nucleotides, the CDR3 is TGCGCCAGCAGCCAAGACCGGACGGTGGCCTCTAACTATGGCTACACCTTC.

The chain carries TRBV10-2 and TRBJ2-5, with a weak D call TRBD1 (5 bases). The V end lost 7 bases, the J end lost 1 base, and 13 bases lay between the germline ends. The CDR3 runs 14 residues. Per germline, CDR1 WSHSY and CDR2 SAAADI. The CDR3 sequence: CASTGTGLQETQYF. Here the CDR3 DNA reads TGCGCCAGCACCGGAACAGGTCTCCAAGAGACCCAGTACTTC.

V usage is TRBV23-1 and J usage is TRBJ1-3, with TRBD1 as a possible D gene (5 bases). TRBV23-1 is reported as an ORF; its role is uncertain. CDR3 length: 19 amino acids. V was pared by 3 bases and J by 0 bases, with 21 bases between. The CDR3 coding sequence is TGCGCCAGCAGTCATTCGCCGGGGGACTCCCGCCACTCTGGAAACACCATATATTTT. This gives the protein CASSHSPGDSRHSGNTIYF.

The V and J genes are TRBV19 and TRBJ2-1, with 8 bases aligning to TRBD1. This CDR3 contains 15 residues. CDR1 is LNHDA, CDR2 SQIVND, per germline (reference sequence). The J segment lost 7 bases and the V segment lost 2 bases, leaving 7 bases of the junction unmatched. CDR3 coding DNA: TGTGCCAGTAGTATAAGCCAGGGGGCTCGAAATGAGCAGTTCTTC. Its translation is CASSISQGARNEQFF.

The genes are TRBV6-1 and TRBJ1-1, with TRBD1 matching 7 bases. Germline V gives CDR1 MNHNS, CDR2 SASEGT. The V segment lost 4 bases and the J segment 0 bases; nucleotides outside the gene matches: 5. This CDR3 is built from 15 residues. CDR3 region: CASSGLTGLNTEAFF. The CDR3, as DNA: TGTGCCAGCAGTGGCCTGACAGGGCTGAACACTGAAGCTTTCTTT.

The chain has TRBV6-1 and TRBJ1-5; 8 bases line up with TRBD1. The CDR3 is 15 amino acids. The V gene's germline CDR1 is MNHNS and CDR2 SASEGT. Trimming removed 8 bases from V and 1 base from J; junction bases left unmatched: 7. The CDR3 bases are TGTGCCAGCCTTCAGGGGGCTTGGAGCAATCAGCCCCAGCATTTT. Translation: CASLQGAWSNQPQHF.

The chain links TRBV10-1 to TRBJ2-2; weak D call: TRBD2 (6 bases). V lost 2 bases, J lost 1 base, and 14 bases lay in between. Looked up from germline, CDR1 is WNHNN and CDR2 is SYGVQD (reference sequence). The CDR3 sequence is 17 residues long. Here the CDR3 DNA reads TGCGCCAGCAGTGAGCGAGGCGGGGTCAGGAACACCGGGGAGCTGTTTTTT. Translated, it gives CASSERGGVRNTGELFF.

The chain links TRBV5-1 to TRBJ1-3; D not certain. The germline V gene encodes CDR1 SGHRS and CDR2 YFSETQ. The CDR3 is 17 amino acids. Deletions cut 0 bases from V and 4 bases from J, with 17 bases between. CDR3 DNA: TGCGCCAGCAGCTTGGCTCACGGCGGGGATACCGGAAACACCATATATTTT. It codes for CASSLAHGGDTGNTIYF. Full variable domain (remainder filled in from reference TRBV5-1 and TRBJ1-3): KAGVTQTPRYLIKTRGQQVTLSCSPISGHRSVSWYQQTPGQGLQFLFEYFSETQRNKGNFPGRFSGRQFSNSRSEMNVSTLELGDSALYLCASSLAHGGDTGNTIYFGEGSWLTVV.

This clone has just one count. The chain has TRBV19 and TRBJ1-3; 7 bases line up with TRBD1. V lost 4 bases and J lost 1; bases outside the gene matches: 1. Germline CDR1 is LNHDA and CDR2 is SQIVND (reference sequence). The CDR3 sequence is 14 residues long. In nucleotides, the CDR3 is TGTGCCAGTAGTAACAGGGGTTCTGGAAACACCATATATTTT. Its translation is CASSNRGSGNTIYF.

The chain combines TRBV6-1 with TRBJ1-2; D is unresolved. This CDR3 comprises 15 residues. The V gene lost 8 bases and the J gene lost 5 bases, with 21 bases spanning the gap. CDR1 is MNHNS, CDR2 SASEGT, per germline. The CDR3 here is CASVFIRSKIYGYTF. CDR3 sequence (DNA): TGTGCCAGCGTCTTTATTAGGAGCAAGATTTATGGCTACACCTTC.

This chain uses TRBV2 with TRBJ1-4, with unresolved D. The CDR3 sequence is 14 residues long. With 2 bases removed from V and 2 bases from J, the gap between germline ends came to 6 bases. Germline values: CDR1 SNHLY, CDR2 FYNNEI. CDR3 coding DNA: TGTGCCAGCAGTGAATGGACCACTAATGAAAAACTGTTTTTT. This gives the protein CASSEWTTNEKLFF.

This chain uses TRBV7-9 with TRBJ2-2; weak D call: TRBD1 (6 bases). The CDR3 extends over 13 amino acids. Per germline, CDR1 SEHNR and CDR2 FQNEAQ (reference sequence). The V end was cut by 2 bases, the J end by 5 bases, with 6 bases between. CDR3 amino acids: CASSLTGTGELFF. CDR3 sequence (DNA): TGTGCCAGCAGCTTAACAGGGACCGGGGAGCTGTTTTTT.

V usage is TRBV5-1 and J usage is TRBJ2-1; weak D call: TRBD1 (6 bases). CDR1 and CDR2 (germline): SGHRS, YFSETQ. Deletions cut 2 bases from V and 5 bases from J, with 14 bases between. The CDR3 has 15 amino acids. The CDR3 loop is CASSLVTGQHNEQFF. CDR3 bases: TGCGCCAGCAGCTTAGTTACAGGGCAACACAATGAGCAGTTCTTC.

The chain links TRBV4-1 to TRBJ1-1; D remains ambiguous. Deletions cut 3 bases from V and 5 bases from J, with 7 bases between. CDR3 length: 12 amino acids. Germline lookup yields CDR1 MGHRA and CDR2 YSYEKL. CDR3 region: CASSHPRTEAFF. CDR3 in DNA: TGCGCCAGCAGCCATCCGAGGACTGAAGCTTTCTTT.